The 27 T cell receptor beta chains listed next were all sequenced from one sample in a study of spatial heterogeneity in lung cancer. TCRdb fed the 5' RACE reads into MiXCR, producing one record per CDR3 protein. The sample yields 9,500 to 15,000 distinct CDR3 sequences, approximately 6.2% seen once. Time point noted: sample taken at primary tumor resection. Whole RNA obtained from tumor, nontumor lung or frozen PBMC underwent sequencing without sorting. The material was normal lung tissue next to the tumor, obtained at surgery. The source is a male donor with early-stage non-small cell lung cancer.

This clonotype occurred many times. This chain uses TRBV3-1 with TRBJ1-1, with D unclear. Trimming took 3 bases from V and 0 from J, leaving 8 bases between them. Looked up from germline, CDR1 is LGHDT and CDR2 is YNNKEL (reference sequence). CDR3 length equals 14 residues. The CDR3 bases are TGTGCCAGCAGCCATCGGCCGATGAACACTGAAGCTTTCTTT. Amino acid sequence: CASSHRPMNTEAFF.

By frequency in the sample, this clonotype is medium-sized. The chain recombines TRBV20-1 with TRBJ2-6; D not certain. The CDR3 sequence is 14 residues long. Germline assignment: CDR1 DFQATT and CDR2 SNEGSKA (reference sequence). The V end lost 0 bases, the J end lost 1 base, and 4 bases lay between the germline ends. The CDR3 loop reads CSARELSGANVLTF. The CDR3 nucleotides are TGCAGTGCTAGAGAGTTGTCTGGGGCCAACGTCCTGACTTTC.

This clonotype was picked up a small number of times. The gene calls are TRBV12-5 and TRBJ1-5, with TRBD1 matching over 7 bases. Germline lookup yields CDR1 LGHNT and CDR2 FRNRAP. This CDR3 comprises 14 residues. V was pared by 4 bases and J by 3 bases, with 3 bases of the junction left unmatched. CDR3: CASGSDRDNQPQHF. The CDR3 coding sequence is TGTGCTAGTGGTTCCGACAGGGACAATCAGCCCCAGCATTTT.

The sample holds many counts of this clonotype. The chain employs TRBV2 and TRBJ1-2; D is uncertain. Germline CDR1 is SNHLY and CDR2 is FYNNEI. This CDR3 region has 16 residues. V lost 2 bases, J lost 9 bases, and 22 bases lay in between. CDR3 amino acids: CASSETEGYVSSSYTF. CDR3 bases: TGTGCCAGCAGTGAAACGGAGGGCTATGTCAGTTCTAGCTACACCTTC.

This clonotype was found many times. This chain connects TRBV4-3 to TRBJ2-1, with D possibly matching TRBD2 (5 bases). The CDR3 is made up of 16 amino acids. In germline, CDR1 is LGHNA, CDR2 YSLEER. V lost 2 bases, J lost 5 bases, and 16 bases lay in between. CDR3 sequence: CASSQFPYSEDNEQFF. The CDR3 DNA reads TGCGCCAGCAGCCAATTCCCTTACTCGGAGGACAATGAGCAGTTCTTC.

This clonotype was detected ten times or more. Here the CDR3 DNA reads TGTGCCAGCAGCTTGGGGAGCAATCAGCCCCAGCATTTT. Encoded protein: CASSLGSNQPQHF. The chain recombines TRBV11-2 with TRBJ1-5, with D hard to call. This CDR3 contains 13 residues. Per germline, CDR1 SGHAT and CDR2 FQNNGV. V lost 3 bases and J lost 1, with 4 bases in between.

In this sample, this clonotype turned up many times. The chain couples TRBV4-2 to TRBJ2-2; a possible D gene is TRBD1 (6 bases). CDR3 size: 15 residues. Trimming left V 1 base short and J 5 bases short, with 11 bases between. Germline V gives CDR1 LGHNA, CDR2 YNFKEQ. CDR3: CASSQVNQGTGELFF. The CDR3 DNA sequence: TGTGCCAGCAGCCAAGTTAATCAGGGGACCGGGGAGCTGTTTTTT.

Many counts were recorded for this clonotype. This chain links TRBV5-4 with TRBJ1-1; 7 bases are a match to TRBD1. J gave up 0 bases and V 4 bases, and 6 bases lay outside the gene matches. Germline V gives CDR1 SGHNT, CDR2 YYREEE (reference sequence). This CDR3 region has 15 residues. The CDR3 loop is CASSPDRDVNTEAFF. DNA for the CDR3: TGTGCCAGCAGCCCCGACAGGGATGTGAACACTGAAGCTTTCTTT.

CDR3 sequence reads: CASSQVARGTYEQYF. The CDR3, as DNA: TGTGCCAGCAGCCAAGTAGCGCGGGGGACCTACGAGCAGTACTTC. The chain carries TRBV4-2 and TRBJ2-7, with TRBD2 matching 7 bases. Per the germline V gene, CDR1 is LGHNA and CDR2 is YNFKEQ. This CDR3 spans 15 amino acids. The junction had 5 bases not matched to a gene; V was cut back by 1 base and J by 2 bases.

This sequence joins TRBV7-9 and TRBJ1-1; D unresolved. Germline loops: CDR1 SEHNR, CDR2 FQNEAQ (reference sequence). V was clipped by 5 bases and J by 11 bases, with 18 bases between them. The length of the CDR3 is 13 residues. In DNA form, the CDR3 reads TGTGCCAGCAGCCCAGCGGGTGGGATGGAGGCTTTCTTT. This translates into CASSPAGGMEAFF.

This clonotype was observed many times. This chain joins TRBV30 and TRBJ1-1; a weak D match, TRBD1 (6 bases). Trimming stripped 7 bases from V and 11 bases from J, with 20 bases between. Germline V CDR1 and CDR2: GTSNPN, SVGIG (reference sequence). The CDR3 contains 12 residues. The CDR3 spells CASQGLEPGAFF. Here the CDR3 DNA reads TGTGCCTCTCAGGGGCTCGAACCTGGGGCTTTCTTT.

This clonotype was observed a few times. J is TRBJ2-5 and V is TRBV19; D is undetermined. Germline assignment: CDR1 LNHDA and CDR2 SQIVND (reference sequence). V was shortened by 3 bases and J by 2 bases, with 7 bases between the two germline ends. The CDR3 spans 13 residues. The CDR3 DNA is TGTGCCAGTAGTATCCAGGTACAAGAGACCCAGTACTTC. Translation gives CASSIQVQETQYF.

This clonotype is labeled as medium-sized. The V and J genes are TRBV20-1 and TRBJ2-7; no firm D call. This CDR3 has 13 amino acids. Trimming removed 6 bases at V and 0 bases at J, with 12 bases between. Germline-derived CDR1 and CDR2 are DFQATT and SNEGSKA (reference sequence). CDR3 nucleotide sequence: TGCAGTGCCTCGACTTCCTACTCCTACGAGCAGTACTTC. Its translation is CSASTSYSYEQYF.

This chain joins TRBV7-3 and TRBJ1-1; D gene uncertain. CDR3 size: 13 residues. V lost 2 bases and J lost 1, with 5 bases in between. Germline V lookup: CDR1 SGHTA, CDR2 FQGTGA. CDR3 nucleotides: TGTGCCAGCAGCTTATCCGAGAACACTGAAGCTTTCTTT. Protein: CASSLSENTEAFF.

This clonotype occurred many times. This rearrangement joins TRBV7-9 to TRBJ1-2; D remains ambiguous. CDR1 is SEHNR and CDR2 is FQNEAQ in the germline V gene (reference sequence). CDR3 length equals 14 residues. V lost 2 bases and J lost 6, with 13 bases in between. The CDR3, as DNA: TGTGCCAGCAGCTTATTGTCGGCAATAGATGGCTACACCTTC. It encodes CASSLLSAIDGYTF.

This clonotype qualifies as medium-sized. The J gene is TRBJ2-7, the V gene TRBV27; D may be TRBD2 (5 bases). Looked up from germline, CDR1 is MNHEY and CDR2 is SMNVEV (reference sequence). This CDR3 has 15 residues. The germline V and J ends were trimmed by 6 bases and 3 bases, with 18 bases remaining between them. CDR3 sequence: CASRVGPGLNYEQYF. In DNA, the CDR3 is TGTGCCAGCAGGGTCGGACCCGGACTCAACTACGAGCAGTACTTC.

By proportion, this clonotype is medium-sized. The chain couples TRBV20-1 to TRBJ1-1; D call uncertain. The germline V and J ends were trimmed by 3 bases and 8 bases, with 10 bases remaining between them. The V gene's germline CDR1 is DFQATT and CDR2 SNEGSKA (reference sequence). This CDR3 is built from 11 residues. In DNA form, the CDR3 reads TGCAGTGCTAGGGGATTAGCCGAAGCTTTCTTT. This gives the protein CSARGLAEAFF.

This chain uses TRBV19 with TRBJ1-5; 12 nucleotides match TRBD1. The CDR3 extends over 15 amino acids. The germline gives CDR1 LNHDA, CDR2 SQIVND (reference sequence). Losses at the gene ends were 4 bases for V and 6 bases for J; bases not matched to a gene: 4. CDR3 sequence (DNA): TGTGCCAGTAGTACCGGGACAGGGGGCCGTCAGCCCCAGCATTTT. It encodes CASSTGTGGRQPQHF.

Judged by abundance, this clonotype is medium-sized. The genes are TRBV7-8 and TRBJ1-1; 11 bases fit TRBD1. The trim removed 5 bases at V and 6 bases at J, leaving 5 bases unmatched. Germline assignment: CDR1 SGHVS and CDR2 FQNEAQ. The CDR3 totals 14 residues. Here the CDR3 reads CASSKRDRGAEAFF. CDR3 DNA sequence: TGTGCCAGCAGCAAGAGGGACAGGGGGGCTGAAGCTTTCTTT.

This clonotype was observed many times. V gene TRBV7-2 combines with J gene TRBJ2-1, with a tentative D call TRBD2 (5 bases). The CDR3 length is 14 residues. V dropped 5 bases and J dropped 2 bases, with 10 bases sitting between them. Germline CDR1 and CDR2: SGHTA and FQGNSA. The CDR3 loop reads CASSPDSAYNEQFF. CDR3 in DNA: TGTGCCAGCAGCCCGGACTCCGCCTACAATGAGCAGTTCTTC.

Only a few counts were recorded for this clonotype. The rearrangement links TRBV18 to TRBJ1-1; D is undetermined. Germline loops: CDR1 KGHSH, CDR2 LQKENI. Trimming removed 3 bases at V and 3 bases at J, with 8 bases between. The CDR3 loop spans 13 amino acids. CDR3 protein: CASSPKVDTEAFF. The CDR3 nucleotides read TGTGCCAGCTCACCCAAGGTGGACACTGAAGCTTTCTTT.

By frequency in the sample, this clonotype is medium-sized. V and J are TRBV27 and TRBJ2-1, with 9 nucleotides matching TRBD2. CDR1 and CDR2 from the germline V gene are MNHEY and SMNVEV (reference sequence). CDR3 length: 17 residues. The V segment lost 2 bases and the J segment 10 bases; nucleotides outside the gene matches: 15. The CDR3: CASSLKGSGSGLREQFF. In DNA form, the CDR3 reads TGTGCCAGCAGTTTAAAAGGTAGCGGGAGTGGCCTAAGGGAGCAGTTCTTC.

The rearrangement uses TRBV12-3 or TRBV12-4 and TRBJ1-5, with 11 bases that match TRBD1. The CDR3 runs to 18 residues. V gave up 6 bases and J gave up 4 bases; unmatched junction bases: 14. CDR3 in amino acids: CASRPTTRDRGKNQPQHF. Written as DNA, the CDR3 is TGTGCCAGCAGACCTACGACCCGGGACAGGGGGAAAAATCAGCCCCAGCATTTT.

This clonotype occurred many times. The chain carries TRBV25-1 and TRBJ2-1; TRBD2 matches at 7 bases. CDR3 length equals 13 residues. Per the germline V gene, CDR1 is MGHDK and CDR2 is SYGVNS. Trimming took 1 base from V and 13 from J; bases not matched to a gene: 7. The CDR3 is CASSEFGGGPQFF. The CDR3 DNA reads as TGTGCCAGCAGTGAATTCGGGGGAGGGCCTCAGTTCTTC.

This chain connects TRBV24-1 to TRBJ1-2; D is ambiguous. The CDR3 runs 11 residues. V lost 5 bases and J lost 8, with 8 bases in between. Germline loops: CDR1 KGHDR, CDR2 SFDVKD. CDR3 nucleotide sequence: TGTGCCACCAGTGGGAGGGCCGGCTACACCTTC. This encodes CATSGRAGYTF.

CDR3: CSARGPTEGTEAFF. The CDR3 region has the DNA TGCAGTGCTAGAGGCCCAACCGAAGGGACTGAAGCTTTCTTT. The chain links TRBV20-1 to TRBJ1-1; D not certain. Looked up from germline, CDR1 is DFQATT and CDR2 is SNEGSKA (reference sequence). Trimming pared 1 base from V and 5 bases from J, leaving 14 bases between. The CDR3 is 14 residues long.

The gene calls are TRBV30 and TRBJ1-2; TRBD1 aligns across 7 bases. The CDR3 extends over 13 amino acids. Germline CDR1 GTSNPN, CDR2 SVGIG (reference sequence). This CDR3 is CATSRGDSPYYTF. CDR3 in DNA: TGTGCAACAAGTAGAGGGGACAGTCCGTACTACACCTTC. Looking up the rest from reference TRBV30 and TRBJ1-2 gives the full variable domain: SQTIHQWPATLVQPVGSPLSLECTVEGTSNPNLYWYRQAAGRGLQLLFYSVGIGQISSEVPQNLSASRPQDRQFILSSKKLLLSDSGFYLCATSRGDSPYYTFGSGTRLTVV.